This TCR beta chain was recorded in a study of cytomegalovirus exposure and HLA in healthy donors. PCR used 60 Vbeta primers and 13 Jbeta primers. The repertoire was sequenced with immunoSEQ multiplex PCR; TCRdb's copy has only in-frame clones and lacks some. This sample has approximately 130,000 clones, with almost 85% found just once. This sequence was found in a woman aged 18-35 years in good health and CMV-seronegative. The sample was PBMCs.

The DNA for the CDR3 is TGCAGCGTTGCCGGTGTTATGCAGGCGACGCAGTATTTT. Its protein is CSVAGVMQATQYF. V and J are TRBV29-1 and TRBJ2-3; D call uncertain. V dropped 4 bases and J dropped 9 bases, with 17 bases sitting between them. CDR1 is SQVTM, CDR2 ANQGSEA, per germline. The CDR3 is 13 residues long.